These T cell receptor beta chains were read from a single sample in a study of blood T cell repertoires in COVID-19. Sequencing was performed with immunoSEQ multiplex PCR; in TCRdb, only in-frame clones are kept and a portion is missing. The table has a few hundred thousand clones, approximately 81% seen once. The sample was PBMCs or T cells enriched from blood (not recorded which). The origin of the receptors is a man aged 40-55 years who had recovered from COVID-19. Both conserved end residues are part of each CDR3.

v_gene: TRBV28; j_gene: TRBJ1-5; CDR3aa: CASSTDRTRNQPQHF
v_gene: TRBV30; j_gene: TRBJ2-7; CDR3aa: CAWKGTDRFEQYF
v_gene: TRBV10-1; j_gene: TRBJ2-1; CDR3aa: CASSYRTPFYNEQFF
v_gene: TRBV4-2; j_gene: TRBJ1-1; CDR3aa: CASSQVIRRSGNTEAFF
v_gene: TRBV3-1/TRBV3-2; j_gene: TRBJ2-7; CDR3aa: CASSPTTVSYEQYF
v_gene: TRBV27; j_gene: TRBJ1-2; CDR3aa: CATKEGARGYTF
v_gene: TRBV6-5; j_gene: TRBJ1-4; CDR3aa: CASNTGGRSEKLFF
v_gene: TRBV6-2/TRBV6-3; j_gene: TRBJ2-4; CDR3aa: CASSYFRGGRNIQYF
v_gene: TRBV9; j_gene: TRBJ2-1; CDR3aa: CASSVGGTSANNEQFF
v_gene: TRBV5-6; j_gene: TRBJ2-7; CDR3aa: CASSKLASGTSYEQYF
v_gene: TRBV6-6; j_gene: TRBJ2-7; CDR3aa: CASTNGLVGYEQYF
v_gene: TRBV30; j_gene: TRBJ1-2; CDR3aa: CAWSVPNIGLSEDYGYTF
v_gene: TRBV5-1; j_gene: TRBJ1-1; CDR3aa: CASRDRGQNTEAFF
v_gene: TRBV7-9; j_gene: TRBJ2-5; CDR3aa: CASTQTGTGVETQYF
v_gene: TRBV18; j_gene: TRBJ1-2; CDR3aa: CASSPQMGPYGYTF
v_gene: TRBV25-1; j_gene: TRBJ2-3; CDR3aa: CASPLGREGTDTQYF
v_gene: TRBV6-1; j_gene: TRBJ1-6; CDR3aa: CASSEWDSSYNSPLHF
v_gene: TRBV7-9; j_gene: TRBJ1-3; CDR3aa: CASSFSSVTSGNTIYF
v_gene: TRBV5-1; j_gene: TRBJ2-3; CDR3aa: CASSLDLAGSTDTQYF
v_gene: TRBV5-4; j_gene: TRBJ2-7; CDR3aa: CASRPGGQGPSYEQYF
v_gene: TRBV3-1/TRBV3-2; j_gene: TRBJ1-6; CDR3aa: CASSLSGTENSPLHF
v_gene: TRBV27; j_gene: TRBJ2-2; CDR3aa: CASNRAGGLDTGELFF
v_gene: TRBV29-1; j_gene: TRBJ1-1; CDR3aa: CSVGQIQGGRTEAFF
v_gene: TRBV5-4; j_gene: TRBJ1-1; CDR3aa: CASSLEGGGYTEAFF
v_gene: TRBV2; j_gene: TRBJ1-2; CDR3aa: CASSADTNYGYTF
v_gene: TRBV24-1; j_gene: TRBJ2-5; CDR3aa: CATSDPSGAGETQYF
v_gene: TRBV10-3; j_gene: TRBJ2-3; CDR3aa: CAISVAGVPDTQYF
v_gene: TRBV30; j_gene: TRBJ1-4; CDR3aa: CAWSAGDTGLGEKLFF
v_gene: TRBV7-9; j_gene: TRBJ2-1; CDR3aa: CASSGLAGGYNEQFF
v_gene: TRBV4-3; j_gene: TRBJ2-2; CDR3aa: CASSQDRTGPTGELFF
v_gene: TRBV5-1; j_gene: TRBJ1-2; CDR3aa: CASSTTGGASNGYTF
v_gene: TRBV12-3/TRBV12-4; j_gene: TRBJ1-2; CDR3aa: CASSLRGRGGYTF
v_gene: TRBV27; j_gene: TRBJ2-1; CDR3aa: CASSSPSGSSYNEQFF
v_gene: TRBV13; j_gene: TRBJ2-1; CDR3aa: CASSTTGTSAYNEQFF
v_gene: TRBV20-1; j_gene: TRBJ1-1; CDR3aa: CSASDRTTRRAFF
v_gene: TRBV11-1; j_gene: TRBJ2-1; CDR3aa: CASSFGGSYNEQFF
v_gene: TRBV7-9; j_gene: TRBJ1-2; CDR3aa: CASRPGQGERSYTF
v_gene: TRBV2; j_gene: TRBJ2-7; CDR3aa: CASGRGDLAYEQYF
v_gene: TRBV18; j_gene: TRBJ1-1; CDR3aa: CASSPVTEAFF
v_gene: TRBV15; j_gene: TRBJ2-7; CDR3aa: CATSRRTGNEQYF
v_gene: TRBV24-1; j_gene: TRBJ2-3; CDR3aa: CATSDLSASTDTQYF
v_gene: TRBV28; j_gene: TRBJ2-7; CDR3aa: CASSGAGTGAYEQYF
v_gene: TRBV9; j_gene: TRBJ1-5; CDR3aa: CASSVGGAHSNQPQHF
v_gene: TRBV29-1; j_gene: TRBJ2-7; CDR3aa: CSVEDPARGSYEQYF
v_gene: TRBV25-1; j_gene: TRBJ2-5; CDR3aa: CASSVNAGQETQYF
v_gene: TRBV27; j_gene: TRBJ2-7; CDR3aa: CASRKRLADSYEQYF
v_gene: TRBV5-4; j_gene: TRBJ1-6; CDR3aa: CASSNDPGQNSPLHF
v_gene: TRBV19; j_gene: TRBJ1-1; CDR3aa: CASSTGQRLAFF
v_gene: TRBV5-1; j_gene: TRBJ2-3; CDR3aa: CASSILTSSDTQYF
v_gene: TRBV28; j_gene: TRBJ1-1; CDR3aa: CASSSGQGNTEAFF
v_gene: TRBV28; j_gene: TRBJ2-7; CDR3aa: CASFTPGTGTYEQYF